Below, 3 T cell receptor beta chains from the same sample are listed, as sequenced in a study of T cell changes during pregnancy in multiple sclerosis. Clones were read by immunoSEQ multiplex PCR, and TCRdb kept only the in-frame ones, dropping some. The table has 69,000 or so clones, approximately 92% seen once; the top ten hold 1.5% to 2.5%. Sequenced material: peripheral blood, taken in the third trimester of pregnancy. The receptor source for this set is a female donor in good health, enrolled as a control in a pregnancy study.

The chain employs TRBV7-9 and TRBJ2-3; 10 positions agree with TRBD1. This CDR3 is built from 16 residues. With 4 bases clipped from V and 5 bases from J, the junction kept 9 bases outside the gene matches. The germline CDR1 and CDR2 sequences are SEHNR and FQNEAQ (reference sequence). The CDR3 nucleotides read TGTGCCAGCAGCTATACTGGGACAGGGGAAGTAGATACGCAGTATTTT. As protein: CASSYTGTGEVDTQYF.

This rearrangement joins TRBV5-1 to TRBJ1-5; D gene unclear. CDR3 length: 13 amino acids. The ends were cut back, 5 bases at V and 4 bases at J, with 10 bases in the middle. Germline V gene lookup returns CDR1 SGHRS and CDR2 YFSETQ. CDR3 sequence (DNA): TGCGCCAGCAGGTTAAGGGAGAATCAGCCCCAGCATTTT. Protein sequence: CASRLRENQPQHF.

The chain couples TRBV19 to TRBJ2-7, with D possibly matching TRBD1 (6 bases). The germline V gene encodes CDR1 LNHDA and CDR2 SQIVND (reference sequence). The CDR3 totals 13 residues. V lost 6 bases to trimming and J lost 5 bases, with 14 bases between them. The CDR3 DNA reads TGTGCCAGTAGGGGACACGGAGTAGACGAGCAGTACTTC. Its protein is CASRGHGVDEQYF. Complete variable domain (other parts from reference TRBV19 and TRBJ2-7): DGGITQSPKYLFRKEGQNVTLSCEQNLNHDAMYWYRQDPGQGLRLIYYSQIVNDFQKGDIAEGYSVSREKKESFPLTVTSAQKNPTAFYLCASRGHGVDEQYFGPGTRLTVT.